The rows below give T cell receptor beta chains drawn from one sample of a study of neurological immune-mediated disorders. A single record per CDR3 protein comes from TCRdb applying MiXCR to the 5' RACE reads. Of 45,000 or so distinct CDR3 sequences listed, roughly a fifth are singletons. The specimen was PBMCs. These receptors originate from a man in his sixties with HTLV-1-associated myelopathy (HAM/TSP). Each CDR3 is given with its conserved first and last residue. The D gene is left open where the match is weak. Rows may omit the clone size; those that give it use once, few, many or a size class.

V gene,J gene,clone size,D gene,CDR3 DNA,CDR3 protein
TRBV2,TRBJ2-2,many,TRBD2,TGTGCCAGCAGCGGGACTAGCGAGAACACCGGGGAGCTGTTTTTT,CASSGTSENTGELFF
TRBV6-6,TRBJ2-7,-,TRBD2,TGTGCCAGCAGGGGGGGGACTAGCGGGAGGGCCCTCAGCTACGAGCAGTACTTC,CASRGGTSGRALSYEQYF
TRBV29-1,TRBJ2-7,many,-,TGCAGGGGGGGGACAGGTACCCCCTACGAGCAGTACTTC,CRGGTGTPYEQYF
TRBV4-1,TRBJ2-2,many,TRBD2,TGCGCCAGCAGCCGAGGACCGATACGGACTAGCGGGAGAATCGGGGGCGGGGAGCTGTTTTTT,CASSRGPIRTSGRIGGGELFF
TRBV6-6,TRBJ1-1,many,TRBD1,TGTGCCAGCTCGACAGGGGTGGTTTTCACTGAAGCTTTCTTT,CASSTGVVFTEAFF
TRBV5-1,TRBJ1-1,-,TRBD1,TGCGCCAGCAGCTTGGAGCCACAGGGGACTGAAGCTTTCTTT,CASSLEPQGTEAFF
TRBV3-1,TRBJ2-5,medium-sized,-,TGTGCCAGCAGCCCCGGGGGCGGGGGTGGTGAAGAGACCCAGTACTTC,CASSPGGGGGEETQYF
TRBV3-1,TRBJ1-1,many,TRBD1,TGTGCCAGCAGCGAGACCGGGACAGGGTACACTGAAGCTTTCTTT,CASSETGTGYTEAFF
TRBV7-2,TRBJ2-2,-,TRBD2,TGTGCCAGCTTGGGGAGCGGGACCACCGGGGAGCTGTTTTTT,CASLGSGTTGELFF
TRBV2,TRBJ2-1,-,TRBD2,TGTGTCAGCAAGGGGATAGGGCCACTAGCGGGAGCAGTCGATGAGCAGTTCTTC,CVSKGIGPLAGAVDEQFF
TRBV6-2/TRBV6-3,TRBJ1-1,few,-,TGTGCCAGCAGTTACCCTGGGGGCGCGAACACTGAAGCTTTCTTT,CASSYPGGANTEAFF
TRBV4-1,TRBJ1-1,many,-,TGCGCCAGCAGCCAAGGCAGGGGCTACACTGAAGCTTTCTTT,CASSQGRGYTEAFF
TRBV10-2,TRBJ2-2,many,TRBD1,TGCGCCAGCAGCCCCCAGGGGGCAGTCGGGGAGCTGTTTTTT,CASSPQGAVGELFF
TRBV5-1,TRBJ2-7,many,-,TGCGCCAGCACCCGAGGGGGAAGCTCCTACGAGCAGTACTTC,CASTRGGSSYEQYF
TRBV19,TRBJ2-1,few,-,TGTGCCAGTAGTCTGGGCGGGCCTTCCTACAATGAGCAGTTCTTC,CASSLGGPSYNEQFF
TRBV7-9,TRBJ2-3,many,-,TGTGCCAGCCCGGGGCCCCTCACAGATACGCAGTATTTT,CASPGPLTDTQYF
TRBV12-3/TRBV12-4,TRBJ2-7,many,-,TGTGCCAGCAGTAACCCCCCCATCGAGCAGTACTTC,CASSNPPIEQYF
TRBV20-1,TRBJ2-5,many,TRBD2,TGCAGTGCTAGGGGACTAGCGGGAGGCCCCACGCAAGAGACCCAGTACTTC,CSARGLAGGPTQETQYF
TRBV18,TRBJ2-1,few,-,TGTGCCAGCTCACCTGTGGCAGGGGGAGGGAATGAGCAGTTCTTC,CASSPVAGGGNEQFF
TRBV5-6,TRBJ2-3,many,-,TGTGCCACAAAACGATCCCAACAGCGAGATACGCAGTATTTT,CATKRSQQRDTQYF
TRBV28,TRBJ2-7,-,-,TGTGCCAGCAGTTTAGTGGGCATCTCCTACGAGCAGTACTTC,CASSLVGISYEQYF
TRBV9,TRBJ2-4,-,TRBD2,TGTGCCAGCAGCCCGGGAGGGGCCAAAAACATTCAGTACTTC,CASSPGGAKNIQYF
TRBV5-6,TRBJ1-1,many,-,TGTGCCAGCAGCTTGAGGCAGTACACTGAAGCTTTCTTT,CASSLRQYTEAFF
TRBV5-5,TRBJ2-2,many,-,TGTGCCAGCAGCTTGGGGCCCACCGGGGAGCTGTTTTTT,CASSLGPTGELFF
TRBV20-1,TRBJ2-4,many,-,TGCAGTGCTAGAGATCCGTCCGAACTAGCTGGACAAACAGCCAAAAACATTCAGTACTTC,CSARDPSELAGQTAKNIQYF
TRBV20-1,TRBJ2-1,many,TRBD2,TGCAGTGCTAGTCTAGCGGGAGAGGGTGAGCAGTTCTTC,CSASLAGEGEQFF
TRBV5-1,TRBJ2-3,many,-,TGCGCCAGCAGCTTCACCCCACAGGGTACGGCAGATACGCAGTATTTT,CASSFTPQGTADTQYF
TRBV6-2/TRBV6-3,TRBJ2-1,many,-,TGTGCCAGCACTGGAGCGAAGAGCTCCTACAATGAGCAGTTCTTC,CASTGAKSSYNEQFF
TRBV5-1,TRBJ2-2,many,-,TGCGCCAGCAGTTACGGGACTCAAAGCACCGGGGAGCTGTTTTTT,CASSYGTQSTGELFF
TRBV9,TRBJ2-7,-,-,TGTGCCAGCTATAGCGGTAATACCACCGAGCAGTACTTC,CASYSGNTTEQYF
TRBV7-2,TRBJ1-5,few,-,TGTGCCAGCAGCTTAGAGGGCGCGCAGCCCCAGCATTTT,CASSLEGAQPQHF
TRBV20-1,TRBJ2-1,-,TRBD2,TGCAGTGCTAGTTTCACTAGCGTCGACAATGAGCAGTTCTTC,CSASFTSVDNEQFF
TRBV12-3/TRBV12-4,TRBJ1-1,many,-,TGTGCCAGCAGTCGACAGGTGAACACTGAAGCTTTCTTT,CASSRQVNTEAFF
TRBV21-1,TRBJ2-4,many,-,TGTGCCAGCAGCAACGGGGAAAACATTCAGTACTTC,CASSNGENIQYF
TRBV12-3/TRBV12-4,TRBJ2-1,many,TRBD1,TGTGCCAGCAGGACAGGGTTAGAGCAGTTCTTC,CASRTGLEQFF
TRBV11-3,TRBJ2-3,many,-,TGTGCCAGCAGCTTTACACCCGGGGGAGCAGATACGCAGTATTTT,CASSFTPGGADTQYF
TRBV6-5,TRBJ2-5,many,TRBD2,TGTGCCAGCAGTTCCTTGGGACTACCACACGGGGAGACCCAGTACTTC,CASSSLGLPHGETQYF
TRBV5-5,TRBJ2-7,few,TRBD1,TGTGCCAGCAGCCGTTCGGGACAGGTCTCCGGTGAGCAGTACTTC,CASSRSGQVSGEQYF
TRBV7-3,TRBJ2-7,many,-,TGTGCCAGCAGCTTAAACCCATCCTACGAGCAGTACTTC,CASSLNPSYEQYF
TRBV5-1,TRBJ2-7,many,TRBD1,TGCGCCAGCAGCGCTGACTGGACAGGCAGATCCTACGAGCAGTACTTC,CASSADWTGRSYEQYF
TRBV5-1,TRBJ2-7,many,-,TGCGCCAGCAGCTTGGCCCCCGGGAGCTCCTACGAGCAGTACTTC,CASSLAPGSSYEQYF
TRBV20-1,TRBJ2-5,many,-,TGCAGTGCTAACGGGCGTGACCCTCCGCAAGAGACCCAGTACTTC,CSANGRDPPQETQYF